This T cell receptor beta chain came from a study of blood T cell repertoires in COVID-19 (dated by TCRdb to 2018 to 2021). With respect to the entire study: Samples from collaborators originated in the United States, Italy and Spain and spanned both the acute and convalescent phases of COVID-19. The material from the prospective study consisted of cDNA or gDNA derived from T cells, B-cell-depleted T cells, or PBMCs. A de-identified subject ID, COVID-19 status, age in years and sex were almost always included in the sample metadata. Samples were obtained from the ongoing ImmuneRACE study (first 160 participants) and from 950 to 1,500 subjects provided by 6 global collaborators. Deeply sampled blood TCRbeta repertoires from subjects exposed to, actively infected with, or recovered from COVID-19 were included in the dataset. Where available, HLA class I and class II types were taken from metadata supplied by the sample provider and were not determined by assay-based typing. The repertoires were released in a freely available public database meant as a resource for research on the immune response to SARS-CoV-2. Here is what the overall study found, with its caveats: How much clinical and demographic metadata was included differed by source and by participant, and the metadata was provided uncurated.

Participants in the prospective study were aged roughly 18 to 100 years, lived in 20 to 25 United States geographic areas, and enrolled through a virtual design. Cohort assignment in the prospective study relied on participant-reported clinical history from a screening survey and a study questionnaire. Exposed participants had been in contact, within 2 weeks of entering the study, with a person who had a PCR-confirmed or clinician-diagnosed case of COVID-19. In the prospective study, whole blood, serum and a nasopharyngeal or oropharyngeal swab were collected from each participant by mobile phlebotomists. Prospective study participants could optionally give additional blood draws and questionnaires over a roughly two-month period. Prospective study blood samples were shipped either frozen or at room temperature before DNA extraction. Spanning cysteine to phenylalanine, the CDR3 consists of 14 amino acids. Of all the DNA, just the CDR3 is kept, 42 bases in frame from base 1. In the germline V gene (reference sequence), CDR1 corresponds to LNHNV and CDR2 to YYDKDF.

As to this clone: Its antigen remains undetermined. Qualities for individual bases were not recorded, and no much larger clone is one base off.

TCRbeta CDR3 regions were amplified from genomic DNA using the immunoSEQ Assay, a bias-controlled multiplex PCR. The original pipeline was this. Nucleated cell counts per sample were estimated from amplification of reference gene primers within the assay. Sequence reads were collapsed and filtered to measure the absolute abundance of every unique TCRbeta CDR3 rearrangement. For each sample, productive Simpson clonality was calculated as the square root of Simpson's diversity index over productive rearrangements. TCRdb retrieved this table from immuneACCESS and kept in-frame rearrangements only. Not all clones are present; in checked studies, unresolved V genes account for under half, and no reason is known for the remainder. V, J and clone size are taken as reported in that table, and D and trimming were inferred from the DNA itself. Counted in this sample were roughly 400,000 clones; 88% of them appeared once. Approximately 1.5% of the sample goes to the ten largest clones.

The rearranged segments are TRBV15 and TRBJ2-3; 8 middle bases align to TRBD2. The sample taken for sequencing was PBMCs or T cells enriched from blood (not recorded which). This clonotype was sampled from a woman between 18 and 30 years old who had been exposed to COVID-19. The CDR3 reads CAYRVASGTDTQYF. The nucleotide sequence is TGTGCTTACCGCGTGGCTAGCGGGACAGATACGCAGTATTTT.